The 6 T cell receptor beta chains presented below share a single source sample, sequenced in a study of T cell changes during pregnancy in multiple sclerosis. Only in-frame clones appear in the TCRdb table, and some are missing; sequencing was by immunoSEQ multiplex PCR. The top ten clones hold around 0.92% of a sample with fewer than 110,000 clones, 92% of them seen once. Sample: peripheral blood, taken after pregnancy. The receptor source for this set is a female donor with multiple sclerosis, enrolled in a pregnancy study.

This chain links TRBV11-2 with TRBJ2-2, with a tentative D call TRBD1 (5 bases). The V end lost 5 bases, the J end lost 5 bases, and 15 bases lay between the germline ends. Germline CDR1 is SGHAT and CDR2 is FQNNGV. The CDR3 is 15 amino acids. The CDR3 region has the DNA TGTGCCAGCAGCCCCCGGACATTTGATACCGGGGAGCTGTTTTTT. Translating it yields CASSPRTFDTGELFF.

V usage is TRBV5-4 and J usage is TRBJ1-2; 9 bases are shared with TRBD1. Germline lookup yields CDR1 SGHNT and CDR2 YYREEE (reference sequence). The CDR3 spans 14 residues. V gave up 6 bases and J gave up 3 bases; unmatched junction bases: 6. The DNA for the CDR3 is TGTGCCAGCATTGTCGACAGGGGGGACTATGGCTACACCTTC. This translates into CASIVDRGDYGYTF.

Turning to this clone: Given the absence of the conserved phenylalanine or tryptophan at the CDR3 end, a read error is likely. The limits of the CDR3 on the DNA are not certain, so only TCRdb's listed CDR3 is given. The chain employs TRBV21-1 and TRBJ2-7; the D call of TRBD2 is as the table states it, not checked on the DNA. TRBV21-1 represents a pseudogene. The CDR3 is 9 residues long, ends included. CDR3 amino acids: CASRYVLPL.

This chain joins TRBV27 and TRBJ2-2, with D perhaps matching TRBD2 (7 bases). Trimming removed 6 bases at V and 3 bases at J, with 14 bases between. The CDR3 loop spans 15 amino acids. The germline V gene encodes CDR1 MNHEY and CDR2 SMNVEV (reference sequence). For the CDR3, the DNA is TGTGCCAGCAGCAGACGGGGGGCGGACACCGGGGAGCTGTTTTTT. This translates into CASSRRGADTGELFF.

This sequence joins TRBV6-1 and TRBJ1-2, with D possibly being TRBD1 (5 bases). The germline V gene encodes CDR1 MNHNS and CDR2 SASEGT. This CDR3 region has 14 residues. The ends were cut back, 4 bases at V and 0 bases at J, with 9 bases in the middle. In DNA form, the CDR3 reads TGTGCCAGCAGTGGGGGCTTTCCTAACTATGGCTACACCTTC. It yields the protein CASSGGFPNYGYTF.

This rearrangement joins TRBV7-2 to TRBJ2-1; TRBD1 aligns across 10 bases. V shed 7 bases and J 7 bases; nucleotides not matched to a gene: 13. Germline loops: CDR1 SGHTA, CDR2 FQGNSA. The CDR3 runs 16 residues. CDR3 loop: CASKSFGTGEFNEQFF. DNA of the CDR3: TGTGCCAGCAAAAGCTTCGGGACAGGGGAGTTTAATGAGCAGTTCTTC.